This entry lists 32 T cell receptor beta chains sequenced from one sample in a study of tumor and adjacent non-tumor tissue in lung cancer. Three rounds of nested PCR, following a modified ARM-PCR protocol, produced the TCRbeta library. In TCRdb, the multiplex PCR reads were re-called with MiXCR into one record per CDR3 protein. This sample has about 75,000 distinct CDR3 sequences, with around 70% found just once. This sample's RNA came from whole unsorted tissue. Distant lung tissue was collected more than 3 cm away from the tumor edge. Sequencing was performed on distant non-tumor lung tissue. Receptors originate from a woman aged 50 to 60 with non-small cell lung cancer.

This clonotype appeared a single time. Since a much larger clone is just one base distant, this may be a read error. The chain joins TRBV5-1 to TRBJ2-1; D unresolved. The CDR3 has 13 amino acids. Germline CDR1 reads SGHRS; CDR2 reads YFSETQ. CDR3 coding DNA: TGCGCCAGCAACTTGGAACCCTACAATGAGCAGTTCTTC. Its protein product is CASNLEPYNEQFF.

This clonotype has more than one count but fewer than ten. A read error may explain this, as a much larger clone is one base away. V gene TRBV29-1 combines with J gene TRBJ1-1; D gene uncertain. V was trimmed by 0 bases and J by 5 bases, leaving 7 bases between them. The CDR3 sequence is 12 residues long. Germline loops: CDR1 SQVTM, CDR2 ANQGSEA. The CDR3 sequence is CSVEDPRTEAFF. CDR3 nucleotide sequence: TGCAGCGTTGAAGATCCCAGAACTGAAGCTTTCTTT. Combining the CDR3 with reference TRBV29-1 and TRBJ1-1 gives the whole variable domain SAVISQKPSRDICQRGTSLTIQCQVDSQVTMMFWYRQQPGQSLTLIATANQGSEATYESGFVIDKFPISRPNLTFSTLTVSNMSPEDSSIYLCSVEDPRTEAFFGQGTRLTVV.

CDR3 nucleotides: TGTGCCAGCAGTGAAGTCGGCGGAAGGCTTATACGCCGGGAGGCCCAGTACTTC. Translating it yields CASSEVGGRLIRREAQYF. The chain recombines TRBV6-1 with TRBJ2-5; 7 bases match TRBD2. The CDR3 consists of 18 residues. The junction had 20 bases not matched to a gene; V was cut back by 1 base and J by 9 bases. Looked up from germline, CDR1 is MNHNS and CDR2 is SASEGT.

This clonotype was picked up a small number of times. A read error may explain this, as a much larger clone is one base away. V usage is TRBV10-2 and J usage is TRBJ1-5, with 8 bases lining up with TRBD1. Per germline, CDR1 WSHSY and CDR2 SAAADI. The CDR3 is made up of 16 amino acids. V was pared by 2 bases and J by 5 bases, with 8 bases of the junction left unmatched. The CDR3 DNA reads as TGCGCCAGCAGTGAGCCCGACAGGGGCCCGGATCAGCCCCAGCATTTT. This gives the protein CASSEPDRGPDQPQHF.

To note about this clonotype: An end of the junction differs from the germline gene, which may be a read error. This chain uses TRBV20-1 with TRBJ2-7, with TRBD2 matching 11 bases. Germline V gene data show CDR1 as DFQATT and CDR2 as SNEGSKA (reference sequence). CDR3 length: 15 amino acids. CDR3 region: CCATSEGTSGNEQYF. For the CDR3, the DNA is TGCTGTGCTACCTCCGAGGGGACTAGCGGTAACGAGCAATACTTC.

The V call is TRBV12-3 or TRBV12-4, the J call TRBJ2-7; possible D gene TRBD1, 6 bases. Trimming took off 7 bases at V and 1 base at J, with 14 bases between the two ends. CDR3 length equals 14 residues. CDR3 nucleotide sequence: TGTGCCAGCATGGTGTACAGGGCATCCTACGAGCAGTACTTC. Protein: CASMVYRASYEQYF.

This chain links TRBV28 with TRBJ2-4; D is ambiguous. The CDR3 length is 12 residues. Germline V lookup: CDR1 MDHEN, CDR2 SYDVKM. Trimming took 10 bases from V and 1 from J, leaving 8 bases between them. DNA for the CDR3: TGTGCCACTGCACGGGCCAAAAACATTCAGTACTTC. Encoded protein: CATARAKNIQYF.

Comments on this clonotype: It is likely a read error, because the conserved phenylalanine at the end of the CDR3 is missing. The chain carries TRBV20-1 and TRBJ2-5; no clear D gene. Trimming took 6 bases from V and 5 from J, leaving 19 bases between them. In germline, CDR1 is DFQATT, CDR2 SNEGSKA (reference sequence). This CDR3 spans 14 amino acids. The CDR3 spells CSAQYQVIYETQYL. For the CDR3, the DNA is TGCAGTGCCCAGTACCAAGTGATCTACGAGACCCAGTACCTC.

In the case of this clonotype: This could be a read error, since a much larger clone is one nucleotide away. The chain links TRBV4-1 to TRBJ1-4; D possibly corresponds to TRBD1 (6 bases). Germline V gene lookup returns CDR1 MGHRA and CDR2 YSYEKL. This CDR3 is 15 amino acids long. Deletions cut 4 bases from V and 7 bases from J, with 16 bases between. CDR3 nucleotides: TGCGCCAGCAGCCGCCTAACAGGGACTGGTGAAAAACTGTTTTTT. Translating it yields CASSRLTGTGEKLFF.

Regarding this clonotype: Germline is not matched at one junction end, which may reflect a read error. The chain is built from TRBV20-1 and TRBJ2-3, with 15 bases fitting TRBD2. Germline CDR1 and CDR2: DFQATT and SNEGSKA (reference sequence). This CDR3 is 16 amino acids long. The CDR3 here is CSATDWTSGGADTQYF. CDR3 in DNA: TGTAGTGCTACCGACTGGACTAGCGGGGGGGCAGATACGCAGTATTTT.

Concerning this clonotype: This may be a read error: a much more frequent sequence differs by one nucleotide. The conserved phenylalanine or tryptophan is not found at the CDR3 terminus, so this likely reflects a read error. V usage is TRBV20-1 and J usage is TRBJ2-7; tentative D call: TRBD1 (6 bases). The V end lost 4 bases, the J end lost 2 bases, and 18 bases lay between the germline ends. The CDR3 loop spans 15 amino acids. The germline V gene encodes CDR1 DFQATT and CDR2 SNEGSKA (reference sequence). The CDR3: CSATPGQGNTYEQYL. The CDR3 DNA reads TGCAGTGCTACACCGGGACAAGGTAATACCTACGAGCAGTACTTA.

As concerns this clonotype: A junction boundary mismatches the germline segment, possibly from a read error. This rearrangement joins TRBV20-1 to TRBJ2-5, with 11 bases lining up with TRBD2. From germline, CDR1 is DFQATT and CDR2 SNEGSKA (reference sequence). This CDR3 has 15 amino acids. CDR3 loop: CSTSPSGRRRETQYF. The CDR3, as DNA: TGCAGTACCAGTCCTAGCGGGAGGAGAAGAGAGACCCAGTATTTC.

As for this clonotype: The germline gene is not matched at one end of the junction; a read error may be the cause. The chain is built from TRBV29-1 and TRBJ1-2, with a possible D match to TRBD1 (5 bases). The germline V gene encodes CDR1 SQVTM and CDR2 ANQGSEA. The CDR3 is 10 amino acids. CDR3 bases: TGCAGCATTGAAGCAGGGGGCTACACCTTC. Translating it yields CSIEAGGYTF.

V and J are TRBV21-1 and TRBJ2-7; TRBD2 was called by the table and not checked on the DNA. TRBV21-1 is reported as a pseudogene. This CDR3 is built from 20 residues. The chain's CDR3 is CASRHASGLRVCGRSYEQYF. The CDR3 nucleotides read TGTGCCAGTAGACATGCTTCTGGTTTGCGGGTTTGCGGGAGATCCTACGAGCAGTACTTC.

Details on this clonotype: One base away lies a much larger clone, so this may be a sequencing read error. The conserved final phenylalanine or tryptophan is absent from the CDR3, which likely points to a read error. The chain employs TRBV12-3 or TRBV12-4 and TRBJ1-4; tentative D call: TRBD1 (5 bases). There are 15 residues in the CDR3. The V end was cut by 5 bases, the J end by 8 bases, with 18 bases between. DNA for the CDR3: TGTGCCAGCAGTGTTCGGGACGGCTCCCCGGAAAAACTGTTTTAT. This translates into CASSVRDGSPEKLFY.

Details on this clonotype: A much larger clone differs by one base, so this may be a read error. The rearrangement links TRBV4-3 to TRBJ2-4; D is possibly TRBD1 or TRBD2 (6 bases each). The CDR3 has 17 amino acids. CDR1 and CDR2 from the germline V gene are LGHNA and YSLEER. As DNA, the CDR3 is TGCGCCAGCAGCCAAGATGCTGCGCTCGGGGGCAAATACATTCAGTACTTC. Protein sequence: CASSQDAALGGKYIQYF.

Concerning this clonotype itself: At one of its ends the junction is not consistent with the germline gene, which may arise from a read error. This CDR3 is CCVAVNSGMVVETQCF. CDR3 sequence (DNA): TGCTGCGTTGCGGTCAATAGCGGGATGGTTGTGGAGACCCAGTGCTTC. The chain combines TRBV29-1 with TRBJ2-5; 8 bases are a match to TRBD2. This CDR3 has 16 amino acids. The V gene's germline CDR1 is SQVTM and CDR2 ANQGSEA.

A note on this clonotype: A much bigger clone sits one base away, suggesting this may be a read error. The V and J genes are TRBV6-1 and TRBJ1-2, with D possibly being TRBD1 (5 bases). CDR3 size: 14 residues. Looked up from germline, CDR1 is MNHNS and CDR2 is SASEGT. The V gene lost 4 bases and the J gene lost 4 bases, with 13 bases spanning the gap. The CDR3 nucleotides are TGTGCCAGCAGTGGAATTACAGGCCCCTATGGCTACACCTTC. Encoded protein: CASSGITGPYGYTF.

This clonotype was recorded many times. The chain links TRBV20-1 to TRBJ1-5, with D hard to call. Germline CDR1 reads DFQATT; CDR2 reads SNEGSKA (reference sequence). The CDR3 runs 13 residues. With 0 bases removed from V and 0 bases from J, the gap between germline ends came to 3 bases. CDR3 in DNA: TGCAGTGCTAGAGAACATAGCAATCAGCCCCAGCATTTT. The encoded protein is CSAREHSNQPQHF.

Remarks on this clonotype: A read error may be the cause here, since a much bigger clone is one base away. The CDR3 nucleotides read TGCAGCGCTACGAACCCGAGGACCCTATTC. Translating it yields CSATNPRTLF. This chain uses TRBV29-1 with TRBJ2-5; the D is unclear. CDR3 size: 10 residues. Germline V lookup: CDR1 SQVTM, CDR2 ANQGSEA.

With regard to this clonotype: The junction shows a germline mismatch at one end, possibly a read error. The gene calls are TRBV6-5 and TRBJ2-2; D might be TRBD1 or TRBD2, each matching 7 bases. The CDR3 is 17 amino acids. CDR1 and CDR2 from the germline V gene are MNHEY and SVGAGI. The CDR3 loop is CASSYSTRGGYTGELFF. The CDR3 DNA reads TGTGCCAGCAGTTACTCTACCAGGGGGGGTTACACCGGGGAGCTATTTTTT.

In the case of this clonotype: Just one base apart from a much larger clone, this may be a read error. The chain employs TRBV6-5 and TRBJ1-1; D not resolved. CDR3 length: 13 residues. Germline V gives CDR1 MNHEY, CDR2 SVGAGI. The CDR3 loop is CTSSLGSNTEAFF. CDR3 nucleotides: TGTACCAGCAGTCTCGGATCGAACACTGAAGCTTTCTTT.

This clonotype was picked up one time. A read error may be the cause here, since a much bigger clone is one base away. The chain couples TRBV6-5 to TRBJ2-7; a weak D match, TRBD1 (6 bases). V was trimmed by 10 bases and J by 6 bases, leaving 25 bases between them. Germline V CDR1 and CDR2: MNHEY, SVGAGI. This CDR3 is 15 amino acids long. The CDR3 protein is CATHRPNGTWVEQYF. The DNA of the CDR3 is TGTGCCACCCACCGCCCGAACGGGACATGGGTCGAGCAGTACTTC.

Comments on this clonotype: Possible read error: a much larger clone is one base away. This chain joins TRBV6-5 and TRBJ1-5; 8 bases match TRBD1. Trimming took 5 bases from V and 4 from J; bases not matched to a gene: 7. The germline CDR1 and CDR2 sequences are MNHEY and SVGAGI. CDR3 size: 15 residues. The CDR3: CASSLRTGLNQPQHF. Written as DNA, the CDR3 is TGTGCCAGCAGTCTCAGGACAGGGCTGAATCAGCCCCAGCATTTT.

The chain uses TRBV29-1 and TRBJ2-7, with a weak D call TRBD2 (6 bases). Trimming pared 6 bases from V and 0 bases from J, leaving 15 bases between. The CDR3 contains 14 residues. Looked up from germline, CDR1 is SQVTM and CDR2 is ANQGSEA. The CDR3 loop reads CSVGTLGYSYEQYF. CDR3 coding DNA: TGCAGCGTCGGGACTTTGGGTTACTCCTACGAGCAGTACTTC.

On this clonotype: With a much larger clone just one base away, this may be a read error. The rearrangement joins TRBV28 to TRBJ2-3; TRBD1 is a possible D gene (6 bases). The germline CDR1 and CDR2 sequences are MDHEN and SYDVKM. V lost 8 bases to trimming and J lost 1 base, with 10 bases between them. The CDR3 loop spans 13 amino acids. CDR3 protein: CASPTGGTDTQYF. The CDR3, as DNA: TGTGCCAGCCCGACAGGCGGCACAGATACGCAGTATTTT.

In regard to this clonotype: Compared with germline, one end of the junction differs, possibly owing to a read error. The chain has TRBV11-2 and TRBJ2-1; D perhaps matches TRBD1 (6 bases). Germline V gene sequence: CDR1 SGHAT, CDR2 FQNNGV. This CDR3 region has 15 residues. The CDR3 sequence: CASCLGALGYNEQFF. The CDR3 DNA reads as TGTGCCAGCTGCTTGGGGGCACTGGGCTACAATGAGCAGTTCTTC.

The chain couples TRBV11-2 to TRBJ2-7, with D tentatively TRBD1 (5 bases). The CDR3 has 15 residues. Germline CDR1 SGHAT, CDR2 FQNNGV. Trimming shortened V by 4 bases and J by 3 bases, and 16 bases separated the two germline ends. DNA for the CDR3: TGTGCCAGCAGCTCGGTGACAGTCCGGATCTACGAGCAGTACTTC. This codes for CASSSVTVRIYEQYF.

About this clonotype itself: Mismatch with germline at one junction end may stem from a read error. The V gene is TRBV4-1, the J gene TRBJ2-7; possible D gene TRBD1, 5 bases. Germline CDR1 and CDR2: MGHRA and YSYEKL. This CDR3 contains 16 residues. CDR3 region: CASNQEVRVSSYEQYF. CDR3 sequence (DNA): TGCGCCAGCAACCAAGAGGTCAGGGTAAGCTCCTACGAGCAGTACTTC.

Concerning this clonotype: With a much larger clone just one base away, this may be a read error. Lacking the conserved final phenylalanine or tryptophan, this CDR3 likely reflects a read error. The chain has TRBV20-1 and TRBJ1-2, with a weak D call TRBD1 (6 bases). There are 15 residues in the CDR3. V shed 5 bases and J shed 0 bases, with 16 bases lying between them. CDR1 DFQATT and CDR2 SNEGSKA come from the germline V gene (reference sequence). This chain's CDR3 is CSASDRSLANYGYTL. The CDR3 DNA follows: TGCAGTGCTTCGGACAGATCCCTCGCTAACTATGGCTACACCTTA.

This chain uses TRBV11-1 with TRBJ2-6, with D tentatively TRBD1 (5 bases). Per germline, CDR1 SGHAT and CDR2 FQDESV (reference sequence). The CDR3 extends over 15 amino acids. Between the trimmed V and J ends, which lost 6 bases and 0 bases, there was a span of 9 bases. CDR3 nucleotides: TGTGCCAGCAGTAGACAGAGCTCTGGGGCCAACGTCCTGACTTTC. It yields the protein CASSRQSSGANVLTF.

A word on this clonotype: This may stem from a read error, because a much larger clone lies one nucleotide away. CDR3 in amino acids: CAFTGGYTNQPQHF. CDR3 coding DNA: TGTGCCTTCACTGGGGGTTATACCAATCAGCCCCAGCATTTT. This chain joins TRBV11-3 and TRBJ1-5; tentative D call: TRBD1 (5 bases). This CDR3 has 14 amino acids. The ends were cut back, 11 bases at V and 3 bases at J, with 17 bases in the middle. Germline-derived CDR1 and CDR2 are SGHNT and YENEEA.